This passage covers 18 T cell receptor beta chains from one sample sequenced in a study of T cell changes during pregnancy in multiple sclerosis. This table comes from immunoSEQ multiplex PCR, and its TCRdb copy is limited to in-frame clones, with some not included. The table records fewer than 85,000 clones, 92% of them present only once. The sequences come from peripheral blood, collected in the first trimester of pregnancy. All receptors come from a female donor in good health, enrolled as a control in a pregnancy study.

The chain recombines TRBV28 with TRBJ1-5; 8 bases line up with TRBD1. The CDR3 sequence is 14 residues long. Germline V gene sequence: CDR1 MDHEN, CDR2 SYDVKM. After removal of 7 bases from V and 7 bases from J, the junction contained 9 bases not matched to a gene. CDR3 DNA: TGTGCCAGCAATGGGGCAGGGGGCTTGCAGCCCCAGCATTTT. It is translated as CASNGAGGLQPQHF. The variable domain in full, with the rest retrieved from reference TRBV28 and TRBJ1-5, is DVKVTQSSRYLVKRTGEKVFLECVQDMDHENMFWYRQDPGLGLRLIYFSYDVKMKEKGDIPEGYSVSREKKERFSLILESASTNQTSMYLCASNGAGGLQPQHFGDGTRLSIL.

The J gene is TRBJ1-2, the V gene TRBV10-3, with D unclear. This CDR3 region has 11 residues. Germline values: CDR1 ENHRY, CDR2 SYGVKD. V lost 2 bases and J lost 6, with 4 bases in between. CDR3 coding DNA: TGTGCCATCAGTGAGAGAGATGGCTACACCTTC. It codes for CAISERDGYTF.

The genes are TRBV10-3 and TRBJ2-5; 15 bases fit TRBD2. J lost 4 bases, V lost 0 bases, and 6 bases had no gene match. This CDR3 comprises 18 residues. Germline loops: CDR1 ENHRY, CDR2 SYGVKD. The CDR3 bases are TGTGCCATCAGTGAGTCGAGGGGACTAGCGGGAGGACCAGAGACCCAGTACTTC. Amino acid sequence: CAISESRGLAGGPETQYF.

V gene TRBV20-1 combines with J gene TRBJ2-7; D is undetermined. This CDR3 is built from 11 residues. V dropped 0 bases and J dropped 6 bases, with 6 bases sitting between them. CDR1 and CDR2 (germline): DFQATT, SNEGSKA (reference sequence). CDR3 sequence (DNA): TGCAGTGCTAGAGACCGGAGCGAGCAGTACTTC. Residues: CSARDRSEQYF.

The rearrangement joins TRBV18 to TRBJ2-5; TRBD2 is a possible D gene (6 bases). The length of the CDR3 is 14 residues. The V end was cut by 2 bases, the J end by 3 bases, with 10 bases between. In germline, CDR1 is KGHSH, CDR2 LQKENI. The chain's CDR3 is CASSPTSGEETQYF. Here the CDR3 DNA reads TGTGCCAGCTCACCAACGTCGGGAGAAGAGACCCAGTACTTC.

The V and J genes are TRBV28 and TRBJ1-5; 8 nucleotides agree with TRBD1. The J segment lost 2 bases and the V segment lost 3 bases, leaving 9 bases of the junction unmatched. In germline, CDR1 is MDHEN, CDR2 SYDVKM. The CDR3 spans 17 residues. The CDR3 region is CASSFLDREGGNQPQHF. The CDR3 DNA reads TGTGCCAGCAGTTTTTTGGACAGGGAAGGGGGCAATCAGCCCCAGCATTTT. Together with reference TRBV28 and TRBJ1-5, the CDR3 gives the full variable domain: DVKVTQSSRYLVKRTGEKVFLECVQDMDHENMFWYRQDPGLGLRLIYFSYDVKMKEKGDIPEGYSVSREKKERFSLILESASTNQTSMYLCASSFLDREGGNQPQHFGDGTRLSIL.

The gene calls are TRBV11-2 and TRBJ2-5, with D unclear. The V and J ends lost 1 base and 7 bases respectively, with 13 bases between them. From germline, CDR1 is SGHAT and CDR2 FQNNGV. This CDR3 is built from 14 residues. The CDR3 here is CASSLAVTVTTQYF. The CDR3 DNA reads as TGTGCCAGCAGCTTAGCCGTTACGGTCACGACCCAGTACTTC.

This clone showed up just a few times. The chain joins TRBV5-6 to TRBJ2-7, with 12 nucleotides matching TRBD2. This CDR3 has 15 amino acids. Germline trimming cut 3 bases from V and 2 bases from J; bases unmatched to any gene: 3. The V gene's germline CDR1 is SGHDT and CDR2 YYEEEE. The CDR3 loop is CASSWTSGVTYEQYF. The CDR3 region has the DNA TGTGCCAGCAGCTGGACTAGCGGGGTAACCTACGAGCAGTACTTC.

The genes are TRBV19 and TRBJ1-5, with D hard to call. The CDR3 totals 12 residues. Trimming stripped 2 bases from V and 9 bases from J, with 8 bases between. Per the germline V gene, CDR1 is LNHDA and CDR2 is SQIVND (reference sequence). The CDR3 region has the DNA TGTGCCAGTAGTATAACATCTCGGCCCCAGCATTTT. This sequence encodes CASSITSRPQHF.

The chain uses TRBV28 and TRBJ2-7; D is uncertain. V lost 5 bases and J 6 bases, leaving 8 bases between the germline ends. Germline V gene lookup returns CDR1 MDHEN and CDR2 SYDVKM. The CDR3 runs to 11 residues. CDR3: CASSPQFEQYF. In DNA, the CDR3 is TGTGCCAGCAGTCCCCAATTCGAGCAGTACTTC.

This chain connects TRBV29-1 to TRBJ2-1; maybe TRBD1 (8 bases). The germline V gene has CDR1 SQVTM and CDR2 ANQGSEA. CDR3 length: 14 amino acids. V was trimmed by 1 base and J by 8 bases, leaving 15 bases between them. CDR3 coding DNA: TGCAGCGTTGAAGTGTGGACAGGGAGGGATGAGCAGTTCTTC. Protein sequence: CSVEVWTGRDEQFF.

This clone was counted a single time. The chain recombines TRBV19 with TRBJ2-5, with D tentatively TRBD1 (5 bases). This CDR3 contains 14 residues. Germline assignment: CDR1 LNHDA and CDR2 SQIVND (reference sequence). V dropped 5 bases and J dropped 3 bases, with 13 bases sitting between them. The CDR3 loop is CASSYHRNEETQYF. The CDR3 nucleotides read TGTGCCAGTAGTTACCACAGGAACGAAGAGACCCAGTACTTC.

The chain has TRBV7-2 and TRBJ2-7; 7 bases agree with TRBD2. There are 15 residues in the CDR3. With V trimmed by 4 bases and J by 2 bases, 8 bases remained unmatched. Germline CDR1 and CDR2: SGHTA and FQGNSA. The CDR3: CASSSIGGTTYEQYF. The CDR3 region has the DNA TGTGCCAGCAGCTCCATTGGGGGGACTACCTACGAGCAGTACTTC.

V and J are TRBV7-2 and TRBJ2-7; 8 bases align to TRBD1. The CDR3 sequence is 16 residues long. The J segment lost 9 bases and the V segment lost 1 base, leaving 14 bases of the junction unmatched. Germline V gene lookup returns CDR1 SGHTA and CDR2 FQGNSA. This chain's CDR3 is CASSLGSGTGLYSQYF. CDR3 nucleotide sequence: TGTGCCAGCAGCTTAGGTTCGGGGACAGGACTTTACTCGCAGTACTTC. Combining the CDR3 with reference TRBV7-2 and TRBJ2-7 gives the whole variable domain GAGVSQSPSNKVTEKGKDVELRCDPISGHTALYWYRQSLGQGLEFLIYFQGNSAPDKSGLPSDRFSAERTGGSVSTLTIQRTQQEDSAVYLCASSLGSGTGLYSQYFGPGTRLTVT.

CDR3 sequence (DNA): TGTGCCAGCAGTCCTCGACAGGGGATCGGAAAGCAGTACTTC. It translates to CASSPRQGIGKQYF. V usage is TRBV28 and J usage is TRBJ2-7; 8 bases agree with TRBD1. The CDR3 covers 14 residues. Germline V CDR1 and CDR2: MDHEN, SYDVKM. V trimming: 5 bases; J trimming: 8 bases; junction bases outside the gene matches: 11.

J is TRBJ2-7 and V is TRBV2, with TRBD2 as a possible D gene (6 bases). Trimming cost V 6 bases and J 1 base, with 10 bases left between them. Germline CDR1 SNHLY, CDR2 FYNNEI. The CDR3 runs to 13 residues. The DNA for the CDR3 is TGTGCCAGCAGAGAGGGACTTTCCTACGAGCAGTACTTC. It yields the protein CASREGLSYEQYF.

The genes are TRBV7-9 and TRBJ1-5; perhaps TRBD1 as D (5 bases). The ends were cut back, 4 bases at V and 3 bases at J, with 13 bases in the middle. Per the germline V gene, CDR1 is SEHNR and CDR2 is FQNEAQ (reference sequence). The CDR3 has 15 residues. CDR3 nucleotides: TGTGCCAGCAGCTATTACAGGAGTTTCAATCAGCCCCAGCATTTT. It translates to CASSYYRSFNQPQHF.

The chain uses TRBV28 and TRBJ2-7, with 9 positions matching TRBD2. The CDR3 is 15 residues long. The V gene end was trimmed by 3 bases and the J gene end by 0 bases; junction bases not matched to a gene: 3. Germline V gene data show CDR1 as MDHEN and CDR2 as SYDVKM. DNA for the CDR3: TGTGCCAGCAGTTTTGGTAGCGGGAGCTCCTACGAGCAGTACTTC. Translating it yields CASSFGSGSSYEQYF.